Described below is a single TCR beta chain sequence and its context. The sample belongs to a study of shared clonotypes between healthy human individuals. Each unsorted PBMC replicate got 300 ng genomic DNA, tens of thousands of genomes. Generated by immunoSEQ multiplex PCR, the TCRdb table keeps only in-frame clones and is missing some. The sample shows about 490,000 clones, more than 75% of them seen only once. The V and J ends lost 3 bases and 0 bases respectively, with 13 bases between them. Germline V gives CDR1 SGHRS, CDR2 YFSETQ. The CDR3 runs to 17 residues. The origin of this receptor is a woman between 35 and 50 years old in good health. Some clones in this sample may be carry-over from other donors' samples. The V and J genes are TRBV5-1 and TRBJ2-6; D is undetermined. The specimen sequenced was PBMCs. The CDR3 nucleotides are TGCGCCAGCAGCTCCCTGGACGGAAACTCTGGGGCCAACGTCCTGACTTTC. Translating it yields CASSSLDGNSGANVLTF.